This T cell receptor (beta chain) was identified in a study of CD4 T cells in relation to SARS-CoV-2 and coronaviruses. The overall study: Shared crossreactive spike epitopes were mapped to their HLA restriction.

Using immunoSEQ multiplex PCR, the repertoire was profiled, and TCRdb retains in-frame clones only, with some absent. Of under 25,000 clones in the sample, around 80% were seen once. For this clone: The antigen remains unidentified.

V was shortened by 4 bases and J by 4 bases, with 10 bases between the two germline ends. Germline values: CDR1 SQVTM, CDR2 ANQGSEA. There are 12 residues in the CDR3. Before the COVID-19 pandemic, during about 2010-2018, CD4+ T cells were taken from unexposed donors. The cells were cultured for less than twelve days before CD4+ T cells were isolated. The sequencing sample was made of CD4+ T cells from PBMCs, cultured in vitro. This TCR derives from a human donor in good health. The gene calls are TRBV29-1 and TRBJ1-1; D not resolved. The CDR3 sequence is CSVGGFGTEAFF. The DNA for the CDR3 is TGCAGCGTTGGAGGGTTTGGCACTGAAGCTTTCTTT.